This entry features one T cell receptor (beta chain) sequence. Its target is not known. This CDR3 contains 11 residues. V was pared by 7 bases and J by 0 bases, with 1 base between. Per germline, CDR1 ENHRY and CDR2 SYGVKD. The sample belongs to a study of OX40 agonist ivuxolimab in advanced cancers. Measured with immunoSEQ multiplex PCR; TCRdb has only the in-frame clones, and not every one. The sample has over 70,000 clones, about 92% seen once. Study-wide results and limits: Still undetermined is the antigen specificity of the expanded peripheral T cells.

The source was CD4+ or CD8+ T cells sorted from blood, collected in a trial of the OX40 agonist ivuxolimab. The TCR sequence derives from an adult with an advanced solid tumor such as melanoma, head and neck, liver or kidney cancer. The chain has TRBV10-3 and TRBJ1-3; D gene uncertain. The CDR3 nucleotides are TGTGCCATCAACTCTGGAAACACCATATATTTT. This codes for CAINSGNTIYF.